The entry below describes one TCR beta chain. No antigen is known for it. The sample belongs to a study of cytomegalovirus exposure and HLA in healthy donors. Study as a whole: The 95 to 150 validation repertoires used a platform that matched the one used for the approximately 670 first-cohort repertoires, as a later analysis reported.

Findings and limits, study-wide: The listing of 150 to 200 TCR beta chains classed them as cytomegalovirus-associated.

The germline V and J ends were trimmed by 8 bases and 7 bases, with 12 bases remaining between them. The CDR3 sequence is 11 residues long. Per the germline V gene, CDR1 is LNHDA and CDR2 is SQIVND (reference sequence). The table came from immunoSEQ multiplex PCR; TCRdb's copy has only in-frame clones and leaves some out. The repertoire has about 98,000 clones, roughly 84% of them found once; the top ten carry 5.5% to 7%. Material for sequencing was PBMCs. The chain carries TRBV19 and TRBJ2-7, with a possible D match to TRBD1 (6 bases). This clonotype originated in a man between 18 and 35 years old in good health and CMV-seropositive. The CDR3 DNA is TGTGCCAGTTCAGGGGCGTGGGAGCAGTACTTC. Amino acid sequence: CASSGAWEQYF.